This is a list of T cell receptor beta chains from one sample in a study of blood T cell repertoires in COVID-19. Assay: immunoSEQ multiplex PCR; the TCRdb copy retains only in-frame clones and omits some. The sample holds about 190,000 clones, around nine tenths seen once. Source material: peripheral blood. Receptors originate from a man in his forties with active or convalescent COVID-19. Both conserved end residues are part of each CDR3. The D gene is left open where the match is weak. Clone size is given for some rows only: seen once, a few or many times, or a class if the clone is expanded.

DNA: TGTGCCAGCAGTGAACGGCGGGACTCCTATAATTCACCCCTCCACTTT
CDR3: CASSERRDSYNSPLHF
length: 16
V: TRBV2
size: -
D: -
J: TRBJ1-6

DNA: TGTGCCAGCAGCTTACGGAGGGGATCAGAGACCCAGTACTTC
CDR3: CASSLRRGSETQYF
length: 14
V: TRBV13
size: -
D: -
J: TRBJ2-5

DNA: TGTGCCAGCAGCCAAGATCTACCCGGGCTAGCGGAGGGGGAGGGGGAGCTGTTTTTT
CDR3: CASSQDLPGLAEGEGELFF
length: 19
V: TRBV4-2
size: many
D: -
J: TRBJ2-2

DNA: TGTGCCAGCAGTCAAGTCGGCGGGGAGCTGTTTTTT
CDR3: CASSQVGGELFF
length: 12
V: TRBV21-1
size: -
D: -
J: TRBJ2-2

DNA: TGTGCCAGCTCACCGGACAGCACCAACACTGAAGCTTTCTTT
CDR3: CASSPDSTNTEAFF
length: 14
V: TRBV18
size: once
D: -
J: TRBJ1-1

DNA: TGTGCCACCAGTGCAACGACAGGATTATTCTACAATGAGCAGTTCTTC
CDR3: CATSATTGLFYNEQFF
length: 16
V: TRBV24-1
size: few
D: -
J: TRBJ2-1

DNA: TGTGCCTGGGGGCGAAACCCAAATTCACCCCTCCACTTT
CDR3: CAWGRNPNSPLHF
length: 13
V: TRBV30
size: few
D: -
J: TRBJ1-6

DNA: TGTGCCAGCAGCGCCGGGACAGGGTTCAACGAGCAGTACTTC
CDR3: CASSAGTGFNEQYF
length: 14
V: TRBV11-3
size: -
D: TRBD1
J: TRBJ2-7

DNA: TGTGCCTCCTGCCGACAGGGGGAAACCGGGGAGCTGTTTTTT
CDR3: CASCRQGETGELFF
length: 14
V: TRBV9
size: -
D: TRBD1
J: TRBJ2-2

DNA: TGTGCCAGCAGCCATTGGACAGGGGCGGGTTATGGCTACACCTTC
CDR3: CASSHWTGAGYGYTF
length: 15
V: TRBV5-6
size: once
D: TRBD1
J: TRBJ1-2

DNA: TGTGCCAGCAGCTCGACGACAGGGGGTGAAAAACTGTTTTTT
CDR3: CASSSTTGGEKLFF
length: 14
V: TRBV7-9
size: once
D: TRBD1
J: TRBJ1-4

DNA: TGTGCCAGCAGCTTAGATCCAGGGGTGGGAGGCTACACCTTC
CDR3: CASSLDPGVGGYTF
length: 14
V: TRBV11-2
size: -
D: -
J: TRBJ1-2

DNA: TGCAGTGCTAGTGGCCCTGGCCAGGACTATGGCTACACCTTC
CDR3: CSASGPGQDYGYTF
length: 14
V: TRBV20-1
size: -
D: -
J: TRBJ1-2

DNA: TGTGCCACCAGCAAAAACAGGGGGTCTAACTATGGCTACACCTTC
CDR3: CATSKNRGSNYGYTF
length: 15
V: TRBV15
size: -
D: TRBD1
J: TRBJ1-2

DNA: TGTGCCAGTGGAGGATTTGATTCTGGATCCTACGAGCAGTACTTC
CDR3: CASGGFDSGSYEQYF
length: 15
V: TRBV19
size: -
D: -
J: TRBJ2-7

DNA: TGTGCCAGCAGCTTTTCCGAGAAAGAGACCCAGTACTTC
CDR3: CASSFSEKETQYF
length: 13
V: TRBV7-6
size: -
D: -
J: TRBJ2-5

DNA: TGTGCCAGCAGCTTCGAACAGGGGAACTATGGCTACACCTTC
CDR3: CASSFEQGNYGYTF
length: 14
V: TRBV7-9
size: -
D: TRBD1
J: TRBJ1-2

DNA: TGTGCCAGCAGTTTTCGGAGAACTGAAGCTTTCTTT
CDR3: CASSFRRTEAFF
length: 12
V: TRBV28
size: -
D: -
J: TRBJ1-1